This TCR beta chain was obtained from a study of vaccination effects on CD4 cells after COVID-19. Trimming left V 3 bases short and J 4 bases short, with 12 bases between. CDR1 and CDR2 from the germline V gene are MNHEY and SMNVEV (reference sequence). The CDR3 covers 14 residues. Ahead of sequencing, the ViraFEST assay grew antigen-specific CD4+ T cells using viral peptide pools. Subsequent to a culture period of about ten days, CD4+ T cells were isolated. Participants each got two BNT162b2 or mRNA-1273 vaccine doses. Cultures received IL-2 medium that replaced half the medium on days 3 and 7. Some clones are missing from TCRdb's copy, which holds only in-frame ones; the method was immunoSEQ multiplex PCR. Of under 80,000 clones listed, around three quarters were seen once; the top ten hold around 1.2%. As concerns this clone: Its antigen is not identified.

The specimen comprised CD4+ T cells from PBMCs cultured with HCoV-229E spike peptides, sampled after COVID-19 vaccination. The rearrangement joins TRBV27 to TRBJ1-2; tentatively, D is TRBD1 (5 bases). The TCR originated in a human donor who received a COVID-19 vaccine. CDR3 protein: CASSFRGPLYGYTF. The DNA for the CDR3 is TGTGCCAGCAGTTTTAGGGGCCCTCTCTATGGCTACACCTTC.